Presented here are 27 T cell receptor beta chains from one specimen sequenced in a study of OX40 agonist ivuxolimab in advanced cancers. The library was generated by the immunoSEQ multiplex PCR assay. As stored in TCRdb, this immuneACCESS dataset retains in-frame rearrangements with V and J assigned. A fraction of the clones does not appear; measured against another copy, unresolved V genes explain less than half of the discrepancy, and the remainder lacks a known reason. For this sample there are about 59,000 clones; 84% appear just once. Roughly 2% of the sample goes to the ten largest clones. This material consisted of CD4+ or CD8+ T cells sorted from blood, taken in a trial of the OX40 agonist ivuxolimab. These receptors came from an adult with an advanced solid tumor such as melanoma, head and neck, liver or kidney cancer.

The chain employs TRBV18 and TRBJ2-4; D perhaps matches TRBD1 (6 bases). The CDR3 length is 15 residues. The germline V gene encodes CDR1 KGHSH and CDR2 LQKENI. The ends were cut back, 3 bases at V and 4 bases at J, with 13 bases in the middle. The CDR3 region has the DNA TGTGCCAGCTCACCCACAGGGCAGATAAAAAACATTCAGTACTTC. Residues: CASSPTGQIKNIQYF.

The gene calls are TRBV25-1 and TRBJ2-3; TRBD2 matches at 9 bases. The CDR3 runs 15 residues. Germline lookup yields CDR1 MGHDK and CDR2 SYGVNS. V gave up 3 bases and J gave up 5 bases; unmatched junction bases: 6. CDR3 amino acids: CASSDLSGSLDTQYF. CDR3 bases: TGTGCCAGCAGTGATCTTAGCGGGAGCTTAGATACGCAGTATTTT. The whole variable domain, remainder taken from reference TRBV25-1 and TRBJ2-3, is EADIYQTPRYLVIGTGKKITLECSQTMGHDKMYWYQQDPGMELHLIHYSYGVNSTEKGDLSSESTVSRIRTEHFPLTLESARPSHTSQYLCASSDLSGSLDTQYFGPGTRLTVL.

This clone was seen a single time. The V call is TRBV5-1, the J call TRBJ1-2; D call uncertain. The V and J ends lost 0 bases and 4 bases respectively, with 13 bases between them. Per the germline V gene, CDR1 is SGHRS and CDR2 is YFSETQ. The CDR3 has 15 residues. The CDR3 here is CASSLDTASVYGYTF. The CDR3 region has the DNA TGCGCCAGCAGCTTGGATACCGCGTCAGTCTATGGCTACACCTTC.

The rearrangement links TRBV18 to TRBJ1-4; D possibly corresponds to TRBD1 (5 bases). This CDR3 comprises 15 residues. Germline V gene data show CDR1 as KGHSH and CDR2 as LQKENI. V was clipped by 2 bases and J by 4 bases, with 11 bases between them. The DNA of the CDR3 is TGTGCCAGCTCACCAGGGGCAGATATTAATGAAAAACTGTTTTTT. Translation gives CASSPGADINEKLFF. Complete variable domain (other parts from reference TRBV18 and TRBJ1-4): NAGVMQNPRHLVRRRGQEARLRCSPMKGHSHVYWYRQLPEEGLKFMVYLQKENIIDESGMPKERFSAEFPKEGPSILRIQQVVRGDSAAYFCASSPGADINEKLFFGSGTQLSVL.

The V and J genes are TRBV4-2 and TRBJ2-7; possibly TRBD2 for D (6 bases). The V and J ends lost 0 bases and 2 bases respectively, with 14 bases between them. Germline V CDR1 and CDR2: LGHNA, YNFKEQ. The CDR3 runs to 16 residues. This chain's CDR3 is CASSQEPGVPTYEQYF. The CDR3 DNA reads TGTGCCAGCAGCCAAGAACCGGGGGTCCCAACCTACGAGCAGTACTTC.

CDR3 region: CASSSGTYGYTF. The DNA of the CDR3 is TGTGCCAGCAGTTCAGGGACTTATGGCTACACCTTC. The chain combines TRBV2 with TRBJ1-2, with D possibly matching TRBD1 (5 bases). The CDR3 totals 12 residues. Germline V gene lookup returns CDR1 SNHLY and CDR2 FYNNEI. The germline V and J ends were trimmed by 5 bases and 5 bases, with 9 bases remaining between them.

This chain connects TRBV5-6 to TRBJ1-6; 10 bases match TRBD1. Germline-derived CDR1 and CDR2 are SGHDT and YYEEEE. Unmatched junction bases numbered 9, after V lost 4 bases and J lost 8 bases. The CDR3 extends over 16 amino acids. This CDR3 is CASSPQTGGADSPLHF. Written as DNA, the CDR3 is TGTGCCAGCAGCCCACAGACAGGGGGCGCGGATTCACCCCTCCACTTT.

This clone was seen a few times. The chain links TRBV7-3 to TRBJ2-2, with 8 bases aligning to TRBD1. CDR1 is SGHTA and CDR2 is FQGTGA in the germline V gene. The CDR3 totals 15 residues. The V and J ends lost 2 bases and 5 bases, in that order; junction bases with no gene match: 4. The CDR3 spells CASSLGRGRTGELFF. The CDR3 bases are TGTGCCAGCAGCTTAGGCAGGGGGCGGACCGGGGAGCTGTTTTTT.

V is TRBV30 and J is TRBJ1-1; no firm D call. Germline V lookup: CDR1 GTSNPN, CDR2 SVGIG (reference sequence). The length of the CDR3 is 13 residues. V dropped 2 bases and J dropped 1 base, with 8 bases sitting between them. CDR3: CAWSPRQNTEAFF. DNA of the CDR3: TGTGCCTGGAGTCCTCGGCAGAACACTGAAGCTTTCTTT.

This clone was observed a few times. The CDR3 sequence is CASSSYSDYKNIQYF. In DNA form, the CDR3 reads TGTGCCAGCAGCTCCTACTCGGATTACAAAAACATTCAGTACTTC. The chain uses TRBV7-9 and TRBJ2-4; D is unresolved. This CDR3 is 15 amino acids long. The germline V gene encodes CDR1 SEHNR and CDR2 FQNEAQ (reference sequence). Trimming cost V 4 bases and J 3 bases, with 13 bases left between them.

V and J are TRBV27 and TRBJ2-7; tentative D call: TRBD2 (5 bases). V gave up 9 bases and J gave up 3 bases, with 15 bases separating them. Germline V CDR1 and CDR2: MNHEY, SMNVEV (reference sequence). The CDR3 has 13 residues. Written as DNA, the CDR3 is TGTGCCAGTTCCATTAATCGGGGCTACGAGCAGTACTTC. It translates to CASSINRGYEQYF.

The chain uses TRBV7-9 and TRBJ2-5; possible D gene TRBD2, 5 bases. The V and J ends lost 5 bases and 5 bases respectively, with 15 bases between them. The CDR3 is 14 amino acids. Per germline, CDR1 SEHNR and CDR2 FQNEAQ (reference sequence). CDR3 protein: CASSPYSVGETQYF. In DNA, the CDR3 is TGTGCCAGCAGCCCATATAGCGTAGGGGAGACCCAGTACTTC. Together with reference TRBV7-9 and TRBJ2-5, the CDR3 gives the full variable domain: DTGVSQNPRHKITKRGQNVTFRCDPISEHNRLYWYRQTLGQGPEFLTYFQNEAQLEKSRLLSDRFSAERPKGSFSTLEIQRTEQGDSAMYLCASSPYSVGETQYFGPGTRLLVL.

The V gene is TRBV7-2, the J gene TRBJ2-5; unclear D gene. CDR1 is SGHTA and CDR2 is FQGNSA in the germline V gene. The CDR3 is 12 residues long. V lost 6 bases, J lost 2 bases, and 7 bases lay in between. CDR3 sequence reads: CASRTDQETQYF. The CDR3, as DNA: TGTGCCAGCAGGACGGATCAAGAGACCCAGTACTTC.

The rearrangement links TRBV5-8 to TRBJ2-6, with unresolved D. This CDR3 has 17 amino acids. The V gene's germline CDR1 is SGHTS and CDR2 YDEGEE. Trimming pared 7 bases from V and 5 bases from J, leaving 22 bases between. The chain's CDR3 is CASLYRSTQSRANVLTF. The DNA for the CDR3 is TGTGCCAGCCTTTATAGATCCACACAAAGTCGGGCCAACGTCCTGACTTTC.

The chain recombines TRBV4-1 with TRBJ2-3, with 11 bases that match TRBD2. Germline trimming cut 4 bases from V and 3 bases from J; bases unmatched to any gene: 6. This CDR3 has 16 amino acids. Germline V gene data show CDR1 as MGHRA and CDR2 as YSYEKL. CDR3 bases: TGCGCCAGCAGCCTCGGGGTAGCGGGGGGGACAGATACGCAGTATTTT. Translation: CASSLGVAGGTDTQYF.

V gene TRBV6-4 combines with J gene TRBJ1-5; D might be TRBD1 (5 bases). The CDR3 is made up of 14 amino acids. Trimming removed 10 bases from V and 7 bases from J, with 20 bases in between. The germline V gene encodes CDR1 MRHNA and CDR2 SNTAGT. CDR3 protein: CAIPRGPHGQPQHF. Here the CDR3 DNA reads TGTGCCATCCCAAGGGGACCACATGGCCAGCCCCAGCATTTT.

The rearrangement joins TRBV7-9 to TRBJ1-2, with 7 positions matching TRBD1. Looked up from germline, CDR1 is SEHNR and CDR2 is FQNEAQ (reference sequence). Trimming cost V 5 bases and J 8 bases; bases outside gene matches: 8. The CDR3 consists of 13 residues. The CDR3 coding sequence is TGTGCCAGCAGCACAGAGGGGGCGCGAGGCTACACCTTC. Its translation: CASSTEGARGYTF.

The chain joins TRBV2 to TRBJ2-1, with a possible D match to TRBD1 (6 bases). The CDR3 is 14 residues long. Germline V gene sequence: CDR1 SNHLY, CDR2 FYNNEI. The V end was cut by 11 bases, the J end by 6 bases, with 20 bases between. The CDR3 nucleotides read TGTGCCTGCACCTCGCAGGGGCAGGGCAATGAGCAGTTCTTC. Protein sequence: CACTSQGQGNEQFF.

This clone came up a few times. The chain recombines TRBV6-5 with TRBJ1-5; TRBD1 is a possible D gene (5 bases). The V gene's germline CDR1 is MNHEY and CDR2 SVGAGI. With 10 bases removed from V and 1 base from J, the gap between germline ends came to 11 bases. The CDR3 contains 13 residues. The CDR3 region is CATRGGSNQPQHF. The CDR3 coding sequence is TGTGCCACTCGGGGGGGGAGCAATCAGCCCCAGCATTTT.

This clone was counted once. CDR3 nucleotide sequence: TGTGCCAGCATCCTAGCGGGGCCCTACAATGAGCAGTTCTTC. Translating gives CASILAGPYNEQFF. This chain uses TRBV5-8 with TRBJ2-1, with 9 bases identical to TRBD2. V gave up 6 bases and J gave up 2 bases; unmatched junction bases: 3. Germline CDR1 reads SGHTS; CDR2 reads YDEGEE. This CDR3 is 14 amino acids long. Full variable domain (outside the CDR3, taken from reference TRBV5-8 and TRBJ2-1): EAGVTQSPTHLIKTRGQQATLRCSPISGHTSVYWYQQALGLGLQFLLWYDEGEERNRGNFPPRFSGRQFPNYSSELNVNALELEDSALYLCASILAGPYNEQFFGPGTRLTVL.

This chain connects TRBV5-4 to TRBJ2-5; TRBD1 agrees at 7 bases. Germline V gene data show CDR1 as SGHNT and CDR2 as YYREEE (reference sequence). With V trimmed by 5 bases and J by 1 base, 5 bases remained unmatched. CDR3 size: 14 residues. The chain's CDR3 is CASSRDRAQETQYF. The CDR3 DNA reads TGTGCCAGCAGTCGAGACAGGGCCCAAGAGACCCAGTACTTC.

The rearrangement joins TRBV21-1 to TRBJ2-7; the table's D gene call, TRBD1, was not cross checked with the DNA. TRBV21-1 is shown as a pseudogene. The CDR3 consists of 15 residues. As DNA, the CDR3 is TGTGCCAGCAGCACCGGACAGCCGATTAACTACGAGCAGTACTTC. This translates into CASSTGQPINYEQYF.

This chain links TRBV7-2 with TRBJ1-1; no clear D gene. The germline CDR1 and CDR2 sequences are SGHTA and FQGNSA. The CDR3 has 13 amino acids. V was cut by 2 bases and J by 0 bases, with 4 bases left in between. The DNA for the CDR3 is TGTGCCAGCAGCTTATATATGAACACTGAAGCTTTCTTT. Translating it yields CASSLYMNTEAFF.

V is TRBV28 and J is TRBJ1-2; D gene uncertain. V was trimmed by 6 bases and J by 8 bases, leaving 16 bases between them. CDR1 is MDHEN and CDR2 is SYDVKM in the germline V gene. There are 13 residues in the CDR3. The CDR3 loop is CASRSTGADGYTF. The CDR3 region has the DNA TGTGCCAGCAGATCGACGGGAGCGGACGGCTACACCTTC.

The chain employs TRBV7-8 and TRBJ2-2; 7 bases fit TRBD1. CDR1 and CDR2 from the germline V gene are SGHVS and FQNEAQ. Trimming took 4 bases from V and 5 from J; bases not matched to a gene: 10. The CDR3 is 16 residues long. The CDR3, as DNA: TGTGCCAGCAGCTACAAACGGACAGGCCCAACCGGGGAGCTGTTTTTT. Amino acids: CASSYKRTGPTGELFF. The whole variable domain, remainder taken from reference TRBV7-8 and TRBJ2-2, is GAGVSQSPRYKVAKRGQDVALRCDPISGHVSLFWYQQALGQGPEFLTYFQNEAQLDKSGLPSDRFFAERPEGSVSTLKIQRTQQEDSAVYLCASSYKRTGPTGELFFGEGSRLTVL.

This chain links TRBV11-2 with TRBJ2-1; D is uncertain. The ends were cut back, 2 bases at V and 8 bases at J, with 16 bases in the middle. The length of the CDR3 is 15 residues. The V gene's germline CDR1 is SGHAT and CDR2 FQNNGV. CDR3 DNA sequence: TGTGCCAGCAGCTTAATCCCCACCAGTGGGGATGAGCAGTTCTTC. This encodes CASSLIPTSGDEQFF.

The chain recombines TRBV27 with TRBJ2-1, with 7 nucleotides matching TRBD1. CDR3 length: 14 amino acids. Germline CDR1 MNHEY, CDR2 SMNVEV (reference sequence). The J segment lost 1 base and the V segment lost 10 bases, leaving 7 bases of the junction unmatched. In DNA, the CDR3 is TGTGCCACCCTCACAGGGGATTCCTACAATGAGCAGTTCTTC. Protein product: CATLTGDSYNEQFF.